Ten or more counts support the clone carrying this T cell receptor (beta chain). Its antigen is as yet unknown. This sample stems from a study of T cells after yellow fever vaccination. Study-wide results and caveats: Weaker overall was a secondary response that nonetheless peaked faster, on day 5 versus 15. Primary-vaccination clones mostly resurfaced post-booster (just under 98% CD4, roughly 90% CD8). There was a small share of clonotypes that showed up in both the CD4 and CD8 compartments.

The study made its TCR cDNA through 5'RACE template switching. That step introduced a universal primer site along with UMIs. MiXCR was run by TCRdb on the 5' RACE reads, yielding one entry per CDR3 protein. The top ten hold roughly 3% of the sample, which has about 210,000 distinct CDR3 sequences, approximately 3% seen once. This material consisted of CD4+ T cells sorted from PBMCs, taken 10 days after the yellow fever booster vaccination. This TCR was recovered from a man between 18 and 29 years old who received the YFV17D yellow fever vaccine.

For the CDR3, the DNA is TGTGCCATCAGCGAGAATCAGGGGGTCGGCGTGAGGTACACTGAAGCTTTCTTT. Amino acids: CAISENQGVGVRYTEAFF. The rearrangement links TRBV10-3 to TRBJ1-1; 7 nucleotides match TRBD1. Germline V lookup: CDR1 ENHRY, CDR2 SYGVKD. CDR3 length equals 18 residues. V dropped 6 bases and J dropped 3; count of bases not matched to a gene: 19.